A selection of T cell receptor beta chains follows, all from one sample in a study of T-cell reconstitution after alpha-beta-depleted transplantation in children. From the PCR reads, TCRdb called clonotypes with MiXCR, one entry per CDR3 protein. The data contain some 280,000 distinct CDR3 sequences, approximately 9.6% of them singletons. The sequences come from PBMCs from the stem cell graft donor, collected from the stem cell graft. All receptors come from a human donor who donated a stem cell graft to a child with SCID. The CDR3 runs from the conserved cysteine through the conserved F or W. A D gene is named only where the DNA matches it firmly. A row's size may be missing; if present it is once, few, many or a size class.

>NA|many|TRBJ1-4|TRBV2
TGTGCCAGCAGTGAAGCGGGGAATAATAATGAAAAACTGTTTTTT
CASSEAGNNNEKLFF
>TRBD1|many|TRBJ1-1|TRBV5-1
TGCGCCAGCAGCTTGGTTTTAGGGACAGTTGAAGCTTTCTTT
CASSLVLGTVEAFF
>NA|few|TRBJ2-5|TRBV12-3/TRBV12-4
TGTGCCAGCAAAAGAACTTCTGGGACCCAGTACTTC
CASKRTSGTQYF
>NA|NA|TRBJ2-7|TRBV4-1
TGCGCCAGCAGCCAAGAGGGGTTCGGGGAGCAGTACTTC
CASSQEGFGEQYF
>NA|few|TRBJ2-7|TRBV27
TGTGCCAGCAGTACCTTCCCGGACAGTATCTACGAGCAGTACTTC
CASSTFPDSIYEQYF
>TRBD1|many|TRBJ1-2|TRBV29-1
TGCAGCGTTGATGGACAGGGCGGTGGCTACACCTTC
CSVDGQGGGYTF
>TRBD1|few|TRBJ1-1|TRBV4-2
TGTGCCAGCAGCCAAGAAGACAGGGTATCAGCTTTCTTT
CASSQEDRVSAFF
>TRBD1|many|TRBJ1-2|TRBV7-9
TGTGCCAGCAGCTTAACGGGAACAGGGGGCTCTTATGGCTACACCTTC
CASSLTGTGGSYGYTF
>TRBD1|many|TRBJ2-3|TRBV4-2
TGTGCCAGCAGCCCCGGGACAGGGGCGGGAGATACGCAGTATTTT
CASSPGTGAGDTQYF
>NA|many|TRBJ1-1|TRBV2
TGTGCCAGCAGTGAGATAGCAGGGCGGGCTTTCTTT
CASSEIAGRAFF
>NA|few|TRBJ2-6|TRBV6-1
TGTGCCAGCAGCCTTGGGGGCGCGACCCTCTCTGGGGCCAACGTCCTGACTTTC
CASSLGGATLSGANVLTF
>TRBD1|NA|TRBJ1-2|TRBV29-1
TGCAGCGTTCCCGGGACAGACTTTAACTATGGCTACACCTTC
CSVPGTDFNYGYTF
>NA|NA|TRBJ2-7|TRBV20-1
TGCAGTGCTAGGCCGACAGAAGGAACAAGCTCCTACGAGCAGTACTTC
CSARPTEGTSSYEQYF
>TRBD2|few|TRBJ2-3|TRBV11-1
TGTGCCTGCAATAGCGGGGGCACAGATACGCAGTATTTT
CACNSGGTDTQYF
>NA|NA|TRBJ2-7|TRBV5-1
TGCGCCAGCAGCTTGGATGAAGGGGAGGAGCAGTACTTC
CASSLDEGEEQYF
>NA|NA|TRBJ2-7|TRBV29-1
TGCAGCGTTGAAGACACAGGGAGTAGGGAGCAGTACTTC
CSVEDTGSREQYF
>TRBD2|few|TRBJ2-1|TRBV7-6
TGTGCCAGCAGCTACGGGACTAGCGGAAATTACAATGAGCAGTTCTTC
CASSYGTSGNYNEQFF
>TRBD1|many|TRBJ1-4|TRBV7-6
TGTGCCAGCAGCTTAACACAGGGGGGCACTAATGAAAAACTGTTTTTT
CASSLTQGGTNEKLFF
>TRBD1|many|TRBJ1-1|TRBV3-1
TGTGCCAGCAGCCACGACAGGGCGGGAACTGAAGCTTTCTTT
CASSHDRAGTEAFF
>NA|few|TRBJ2-1|TRBV27
TGTGCCAGCAGGACGATCTTGAGCTCCTACAATGAGCAGTTCTTC
CASRTILSSYNEQFF
>NA|NA|TRBJ2-2|TRBV5-1
TGCGCCAGCAGACCGACAGGGAACACCGGGGAGCTGTTTTTT
CASRPTGNTGELFF
>NA|NA|TRBJ2-3|TRBV7-8
TGTGCCAGCAGCTCCGTCCTAGAGGACGGCTCAGATACGCAGTATTTT
CASSSVLEDGSDTQYF
>TRBD2|NA|TRBJ2-1|TRBV7-6
TGTGCCAGCATCCCACCCGGGGGGAATGAGCAGTTCTTC
CASIPPGGNEQFF
>NA|many|TRBJ1-1|TRBV28
TGTGCCAGCAGGGACACTGAAGCTTTCTTT
CASRDTEAFF
>TRBD1|NA|TRBJ2-7|TRBV27
TGTGCCAGCAGGACAGGGTTAAACGAGCAGTACTTC
CASRTGLNEQYF
>NA|many|TRBJ1-2|TRBV5-6
TGTGCCAGCAGCCCGGTACCGGATTATGGCTACACCTTC
CASSPVPDYGYTF
>NA|few|TRBJ2-2|TRBV9
TGTGCCAGCAGCGTAGACCCCACACCGGTTGGGGCCGGGGAGCTGTTTTTT
CASSVDPTPVGAGELFF
>NA|many|TRBJ2-3|TRBV20-1
TGCAGTGCTAGACTCAACTCCGCTAGCACAGATACGCAGTATTTT
CSARLNSASTDTQYF
>TRBD1|few|TRBJ1-1|TRBV27
TGTGCCAGCAGTACCAGACAGGGGGTAAACACTGAAGCTTTCTTT
CASSTRQGVNTEAFF
>TRBD1|many|TRBJ2-7|TRBV6-2/TRBV6-3
TGTGCCAGCCTTGACAGGGGGCTTGGCGAGCAGTACTTC
CASLDRGLGEQYF
>NA|NA|TRBJ2-5|TRBV2
TGTGCCAGCAGTGAATTGGGCAGGGGAGAAGAGACCCAGTACTTC
CASSELGRGEETQYF
>NA|NA|TRBJ1-2|TRBV6-6
TGTGCCAGCATTCTAGGCGGGGGCTATGGATACACCTTC
CASILGGGYGYTF
>TRBD2|many|TRBJ2-3|TRBV2
TGTGCCAGCAGCCGACTAGCGGGGGGGAGCACAGATACGCAGTATTTT
CASSRLAGGSTDTQYF
>TRBD1|NA|TRBJ1-2|TRBV12-3/TRBV12-4
TGTGCCAGCAGCAGACTCGGGGACAGGGTTGCGTATGGCTACACCTTC
CASSRLGDRVAYGYTF
>TRBD2|NA|TRBJ2-3|TRBV4-1
TGCGCCAGCAGCCAAGAGAACGCCAGCGGGGGCACAGATACGCAGTATTTT
CASSQENASGGTDTQYF
>NA|NA|TRBJ1-1|TRBV2
TGTGCCAGCAGTCCCTTAGGAGGAAGGGGGGGAGCTTTCTTT
CASSPLGGRGGAFF
>TRBD1|many|TRBJ1-1|TRBV5-1
TGCGCCAGCAGCTCAGGGACAGGGACGAACACTGAAGCTTTCTTT
CASSSGTGTNTEAFF
>NA|many|TRBJ2-1|TRBV11-1
TGTGCCAGCAGCCCGTCGGTGAGGCAGGGGGGGTCCTACAATGAGCAGTTCTTC
CASSPSVRQGGSYNEQFF
>NA|few|TRBJ2-1|TRBV20-1
TGCAGTGCTCTTGGGGGGAGCTCCTACAATGAGCAGTTCTTC
CSALGGSSYNEQFF
>NA|few|TRBJ2-5|TRBV13
TGTGCCAGCAGCTTACAGGGGACCCAGTACTTC
CASSLQGTQYF
>NA|NA|TRBJ2-5|TRBV7-7
TGTGCCAGCAGCTTAAATTGGTTAGAAGAGACCCAGTACTTC
CASSLNWLEETQYF
>NA|NA|TRBJ2-7|TRBV20-1
TGCAGTGCTACCTCGGGGGCGGGGGAGCAGTACTTC
CSATSGAGEQYF
>NA|few|TRBJ1-3|TRBV12-3/TRBV12-4
TGTGCCAGCAGTTCGGACAGCTTCTCTGGAAACACCATATATTTT
CASSSDSFSGNTIYF
>TRBD1|many|TRBJ1-1|TRBV5-1
TGCGCCAGCAGCAAAAGACAGGGGGCGGACACTGAAGCTTTCTTT
CASSKRQGADTEAFF
>TRBD1|many|TRBJ2-7|TRBV27
TGTGCCAGCAGCTTCGGGACAGGGGCCCGCGAGCAGTACTTC
CASSFGTGAREQYF
>TRBD2|NA|TRBJ2-3|TRBV20-1
TGCAGTGCGAGTTCCCTAGCGGGGCTCACAGATACGCAGTATTTT
CSASSLAGLTDTQYF
>TRBD1|few|TRBJ1-2|TRBV6-5
TGTGCCAGCAGTCCCAGGGGGGGTGAGGACTATGGCTACACCTTC
CASSPRGGEDYGYTF
>TRBD2|many|TRBJ2-1|TRBV4-1
TGCGCCAGCAGCCTCGAACCTACTAGCGCAAGCTCCTACAATGAGCAGTTCTTC
CASSLEPTSASSYNEQFF
>NA|many|TRBJ2-7|TRBV12-3/TRBV12-4
TGTGCCAGCAGTTTAACAGCCCCCCGGGACGAGCAGTACTTC
CASSLTAPRDEQYF
>NA|NA|TRBJ2-2|TRBV7-9
TGTGCCAGCAGCCCCCGAGGTTCCGGGGAGCTGTTTTTT
CASSPRGSGELFF
>TRBD1|few|TRBJ1-2|TRBV20-1
TGCAGTGCTATTAGACAGGGGGATGGCTACACCTTC
CSAIRQGDGYTF
>NA|few|TRBJ1-2|TRBV12-3/TRBV12-4
TGTGCCAGCAGTTCCACCGGCGTCCTATCATCGGATGGCTACACCTTC
CASSSTGVLSSDGYTF
>NA|NA|TRBJ1-5|TRBV29-1
TGCAGCGTTCCCGATGAGGGGCAGGTTAAGGGTCAGCCCCAGCATTTT
CSVPDEGQVKGQPQHF
>TRBD2|many|TRBJ2-3|TRBV7-9
TGTGCCAGCAGCTCTCCCGAGGGAGCGGGGGACACAGATACGCAGTATTTT
CASSSPEGAGDTDTQYF
>NA|NA|TRBJ2-7|TRBV7-9
TGTGCCAGCAGCCAACCCAGCGTTTCCTACGAGCAGTACTTC
CASSQPSVSYEQYF
>TRBD1|few|TRBJ2-1|TRBV5-1
TGCGCCAGCACCGACAGGGTCTCCTACAATGAGCAGTTCTTC
CASTDRVSYNEQFF
>TRBD1|NA|TRBJ1-1|TRBV5-5
TGTGCCAGCAGCCCCGGACAGGGGGGCATGAACACTGAAGCTTTCTTT
CASSPGQGGMNTEAFF